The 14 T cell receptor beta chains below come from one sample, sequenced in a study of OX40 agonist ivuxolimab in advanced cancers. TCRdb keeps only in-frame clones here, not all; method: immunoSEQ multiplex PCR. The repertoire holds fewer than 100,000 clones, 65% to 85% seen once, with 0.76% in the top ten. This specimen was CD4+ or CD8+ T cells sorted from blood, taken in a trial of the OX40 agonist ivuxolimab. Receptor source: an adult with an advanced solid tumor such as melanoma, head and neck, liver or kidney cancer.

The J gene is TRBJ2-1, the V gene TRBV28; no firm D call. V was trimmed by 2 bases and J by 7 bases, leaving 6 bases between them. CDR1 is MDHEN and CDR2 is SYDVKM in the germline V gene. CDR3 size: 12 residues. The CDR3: CASSLTRNEQFF. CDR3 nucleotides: TGTGCCAGCAGTTTAACCAGGAATGAGCAGTTCTTC.

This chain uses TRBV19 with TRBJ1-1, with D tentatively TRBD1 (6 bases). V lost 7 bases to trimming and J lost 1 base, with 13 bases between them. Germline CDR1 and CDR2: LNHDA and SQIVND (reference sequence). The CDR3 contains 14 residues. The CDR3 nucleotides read TGTGCCAGTACCCCTCGCAGGGGGAACACTGAAGCTTTCTTT. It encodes CASTPRRGNTEAFF. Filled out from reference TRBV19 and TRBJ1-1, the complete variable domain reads DGGITQSPKYLFRKEGQNVTLSCEQNLNHDAMYWYRQDPGQGLRLIYYSQIVNDFQKGDIAEGYSVSREKKESFPLTVTSAQKNPTAFYLCASTPRRGNTEAFFGQGTRLTVV.

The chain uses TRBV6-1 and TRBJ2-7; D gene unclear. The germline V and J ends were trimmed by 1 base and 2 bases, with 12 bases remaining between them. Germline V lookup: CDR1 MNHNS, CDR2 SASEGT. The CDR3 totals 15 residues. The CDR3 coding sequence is TGTGCCAGCAGTGAAGACCGTTGGGCAGCCTACGAGCAGTACTTC. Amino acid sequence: CASSEDRWAAYEQYF.

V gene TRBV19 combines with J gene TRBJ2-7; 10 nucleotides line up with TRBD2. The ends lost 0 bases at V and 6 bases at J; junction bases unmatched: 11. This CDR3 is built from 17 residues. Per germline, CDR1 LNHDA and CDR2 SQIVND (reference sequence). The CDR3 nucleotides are TGTGCCAGTAGTATAGACTCCCTCGGCAGCGGGAGGGTCGAGCAGTACTTC. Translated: CASSIDSLGSGRVEQYF.

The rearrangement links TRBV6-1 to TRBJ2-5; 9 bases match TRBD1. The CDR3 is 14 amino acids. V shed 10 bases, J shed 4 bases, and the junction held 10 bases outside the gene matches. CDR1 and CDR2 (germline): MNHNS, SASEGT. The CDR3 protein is CAITGGNKGETQYF. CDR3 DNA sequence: TGTGCCATCACAGGGGGCAACAAAGGAGAGACCCAGTACTTC.

The CDR3 nucleotides are TGTGCCAGCTCACCAGGGACAACTAATGAAAAACTGTTTTTT. This translates into CASSPGTTNEKLFF. The V gene is TRBV18, the J gene TRBJ1-4; D is ambiguous. Germline loops: CDR1 KGHSH, CDR2 LQKENI. V shed 2 bases and J shed 0 bases, with 4 bases lying between them. This CDR3 contains 14 residues.

The CDR3 is CASSLQGGYGYTF. The DNA of the CDR3 is TGTGCCAGCAGCTTACAGGGCGGCTATGGCTACACCTTC. The chain couples TRBV7-3 to TRBJ1-2; maybe TRBD1 (5 bases). Germline CDR1 reads SGHTA; CDR2 reads FQGTGA. The CDR3 extends over 13 amino acids. Trimming cost V 2 bases and J 4 bases, with 8 bases left between them.

The CDR3 region has the DNA TGTGCCAGCAGTTCGGTCAAGGGAGGCTACACCTTC. This sequence encodes CASSSVKGGYTF. The genes are TRBV28 and TRBJ1-2; D remains unclear. The germline CDR1 and CDR2 sequences are MDHEN and SYDVKM. CDR3 length: 12 residues. Trimming shortened V by 4 bases and J by 8 bases, and 11 bases separated the two germline ends.

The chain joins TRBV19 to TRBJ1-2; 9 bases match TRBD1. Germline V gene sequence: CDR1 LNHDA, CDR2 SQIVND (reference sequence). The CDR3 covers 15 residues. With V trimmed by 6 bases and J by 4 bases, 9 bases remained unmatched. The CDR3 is CASREGQGRGYGYTF. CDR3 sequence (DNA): TGTGCCAGTAGGGAGGGACAGGGCCGGGGCTATGGCTACACCTTC. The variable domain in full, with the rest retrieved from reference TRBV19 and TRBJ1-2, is DGGITQSPKYLFRKEGQNVTLSCEQNLNHDAMYWYRQDPGQGLRLIYYSQIVNDFQKGDIAEGYSVSREKKESFPLTVTSAQKNPTAFYLCASREGQGRGYGYTFGSGTRLTVV.

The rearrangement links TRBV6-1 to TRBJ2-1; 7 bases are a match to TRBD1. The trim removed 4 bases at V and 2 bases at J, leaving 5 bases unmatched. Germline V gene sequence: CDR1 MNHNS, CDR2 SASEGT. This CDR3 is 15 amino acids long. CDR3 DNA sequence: TGTGCCAGCAGTGTTACAGGGGAACCCTACAATGAGCAGTTCTTC. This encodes CASSVTGEPYNEQFF.

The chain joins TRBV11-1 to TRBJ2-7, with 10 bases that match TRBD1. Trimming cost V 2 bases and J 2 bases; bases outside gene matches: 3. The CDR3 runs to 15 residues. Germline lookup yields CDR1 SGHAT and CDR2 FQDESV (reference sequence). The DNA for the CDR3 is TGTGCCAGCAGCTTATTGGGACAGGGGCCCTACGAGCAGTACTTC. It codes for CASSLLGQGPYEQYF.

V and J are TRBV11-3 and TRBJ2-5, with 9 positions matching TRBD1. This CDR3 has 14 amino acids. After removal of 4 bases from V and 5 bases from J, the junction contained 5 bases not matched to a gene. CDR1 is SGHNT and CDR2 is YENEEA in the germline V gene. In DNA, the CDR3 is TGTGCCAGCAGCTCGGGACAGGGAGGGGAGACCCAGTACTTC. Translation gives CASSSGQGGETQYF.

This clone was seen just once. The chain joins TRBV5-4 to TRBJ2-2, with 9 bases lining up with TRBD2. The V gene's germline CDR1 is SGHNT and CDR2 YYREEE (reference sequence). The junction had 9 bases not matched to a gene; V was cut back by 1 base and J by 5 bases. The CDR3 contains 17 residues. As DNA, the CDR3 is TGTGCCAGCAGCTTGAATCGCGGGGGGGCCCGGACCGGGGAGCTGTTTTTT. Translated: CASSLNRGGARTGELFF.

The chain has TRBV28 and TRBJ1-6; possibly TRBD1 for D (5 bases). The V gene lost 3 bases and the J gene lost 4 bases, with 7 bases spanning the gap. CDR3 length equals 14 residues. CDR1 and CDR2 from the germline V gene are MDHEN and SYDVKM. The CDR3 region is CASSFPGYNSPLHF. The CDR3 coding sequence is TGTGCCAGCAGTTTCCCAGGGTATAATTCACCCCTCCACTTT. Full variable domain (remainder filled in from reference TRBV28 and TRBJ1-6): DVKVTQSSRYLVKRTGEKVFLECVQDMDHENMFWYRQDPGLGLRLIYFSYDVKMKEKGDIPEGYSVSREKKERFSLILESASTNQTSMYLCASSFPGYNSPLHFGNGTRLTVT.